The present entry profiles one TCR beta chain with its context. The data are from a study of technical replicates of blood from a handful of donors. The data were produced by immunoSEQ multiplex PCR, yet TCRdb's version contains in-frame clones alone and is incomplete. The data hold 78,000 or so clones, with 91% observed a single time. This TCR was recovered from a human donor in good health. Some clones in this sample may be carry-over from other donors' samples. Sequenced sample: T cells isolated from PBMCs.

The CDR3 here is CATPGETNEKLFF. The CDR3, as DNA: TGTGCCACCCCTGGGGAGACTAATGAAAAACTGTTTTTT. The chain recombines TRBV7-9 with TRBJ1-4; no firm D call. The length of the CDR3 is 13 residues. Looked up from germline, CDR1 is SEHNR and CDR2 is FQNEAQ (reference sequence). The germline V and J ends were trimmed by 10 bases and 2 bases, with 11 bases remaining between them.